This T cell receptor (beta chain) was identified during a study of spatial heterogeneity in lung cancer. Study information: Alpha-chain detections were consistently fewer than beta-chain detections among the sequences.

Study results and caveats: Resection blood, more than follow-up blood, showed ubiquitous expanded tumor TCRs.

At least ten counts were recorded for this clonotype. Antigen: not known. Time point of the sample: sample taken at primary tumor resection. Whole RNA, isolated from tumor, nontumor lung or frozen PBMC, was sequenced without prior sorting. The donors were 55 to 80 patients with non-small cell lung cancer that was early-stage and untreated. Single TCR cDNA molecules each had their own unique molecular identifier. Using its own MiXCR run on the 5' RACE reads, TCRdb lists one record per CDR3 protein. The sample consists of about 48,000 distinct CDR3 sequences, approximately 5.7% of them appearing once. Here the sequenced sample was PBMCs, taken at surgery. The receptor's source is a male donor with early-stage non-small cell lung cancer.

The CDR3 here is CASSLGTNTGNTIYF. The CDR3 nucleotides are TGTGCCAGCAGCCTGGGCACAAATACTGGAAACACCATATATTTT. This chain joins TRBV9 and TRBJ1-3; no firm D call. The length of the CDR3 is 15 residues. Per the germline V gene, CDR1 is SGDLS and CDR2 is YYNGEE. V lost 4 bases to trimming and J lost 2 bases, with 13 bases between them.